Below, 23 T cell receptor beta chains from the same sample are listed, as sequenced in a study of T cells in Graves' hyperthyroidism and ophthalmopathy. TCR beta CDR3 region amplification was performed from RNA transcripts. Researchers ran a first-round RT-PCR on the TCR CDR3 using the HTBI primer set. TCRdb re-derived calls from the multiplex PCR reads in MiXCR, one entry per CDR3 protein. The repertoire holds 200,000 to 300,000 distinct CDR3 sequences, with roughly 17% as singletons. Sequenced input: blood. Receptor source: a woman between 18 and 29 years old with Graves' ophthalmopathy.

This clonotype was found many times. V is TRBV28 and J is TRBJ2-1; D uncertain. The V end was cut by 1 base, the J end by 3 bases, with 22 bases between. In germline, CDR1 is MDHEN, CDR2 SYDVKM. This CDR3 has 19 residues. The CDR3 nucleotides are TGTGCCAGCAGTTTATTGGGTACGTTGCGTCAGACACTCTACAATGAGCAGTTCTTC. It yields the protein CASSLLGTLRQTLYNEQFF.

This clonotype came up a few times. The rearrangement uses TRBV13 and TRBJ2-7; TRBD1 agrees at 10 bases. V trimming: 5 bases; J trimming: 5 bases; junction bases outside the gene matches: 12. Germline V CDR1 and CDR2: PRHDT, FYEKMQ (reference sequence). The CDR3 has 16 amino acids. CDR3: CASSAKIRGTGDEQYF. DNA for the CDR3: TGTGCCAGCAGCGCTAAAATTAGAGGGACAGGGGACGAGCAGTACTTC.

This clonotype was seen at least ten times. The chain recombines TRBV2 with TRBJ1-1; no clear D gene. Between the trimmed V and J ends, which lost 6 bases and 7 bases, there was a span of 12 bases. The CDR3 is 12 residues long. Germline V lookup: CDR1 SNHLY, CDR2 FYNNEI. The CDR3 DNA reads TGTGCCAGCAGCCTGTGGTTTGGTGAAGCTTTCTTT. Protein product: CASSLWFGEAFF. The complete variable domain, with remaining parts taken from reference TRBV2 and TRBJ1-1, reads EPEVTQTPSHQVTQMGQEVILRCVPISNHLYFYWYRQILGQKVEFLVSFYNNEISEKSEIFDDQFSVERPDGSNFTLKIRSTKLEDSAMYFCASSLWFGEAFFGQGTRLTVV.

This clonotype was recorded at least ten times. This chain uses TRBV6-5 with TRBJ2-3, with D perhaps matching TRBD2 (6 bases). V dropped 2 bases and J dropped 2 bases, with 8 bases sitting between them. The germline gives CDR1 MNHEY, CDR2 SVGAGI. The CDR3 runs to 14 residues. CDR3 region: CASSYGGITDTQYF. The CDR3 DNA follows: TGTGCCAGCAGTTACGGGGGGATCACAGATACGCAGTATTTT.

The J gene is TRBJ1-2, the V gene TRBV13; TRBD1 aligns across 10 bases. J gave up 7 bases and V 4 bases, and 6 bases lay outside the gene matches. CDR1 PRHDT and CDR2 FYEKMQ come from the germline V gene (reference sequence). This CDR3 region has 14 residues. The CDR3 spells CASSWTDRGFGYTF. The CDR3 nucleotides read TGTGCCAGCAGCTGGACGGACAGGGGGTTTGGCTACACCTTC.

Ten or more counts support this clonotype. This chain connects TRBV20-1 to TRBJ2-7; D may be TRBD2 (6 bases). V was pared by 2 bases and J by 3 bases, with 14 bases between. CDR1 and CDR2 (germline): DFQATT, SNEGSKA (reference sequence). There are 14 residues in the CDR3. CDR3: CSARNRDSHYEQYF. As DNA, the CDR3 is TGCAGTGCTAGAAACCGGGACTCGCACTACGAGCAGTACTTC.

This clonotype was counted many times. The rearrangement joins TRBV7-6 to TRBJ2-5; TRBD2 aligns across 10 bases. CDR1 is SGHVS, CDR2 FNYEAQ, per germline. This CDR3 is 15 amino acids long. The V gene end was trimmed by 5 bases and the J gene end by 5 bases; junction bases not matched to a gene: 8. As DNA, the CDR3 is TGTGCCAGCAGCCCCGCGCTAGCGGGAGTGGAGACCCAGTACTTC. It codes for CASSPALAGVETQYF.

This clonotype was recorded many times. The J gene is TRBJ1-1, the V gene TRBV9, with unresolved D. V was pared by 5 bases and J by 2 bases, with 13 bases between. This CDR3 comprises 14 residues. CDR1 is SGDLS, CDR2 YYNGEE, per germline. As DNA, the CDR3 is TGTGCCAGCAGAGCAGGTTCGGGAAACACTGAAGCTTTCTTT. This codes for CASRAGSGNTEAFF.

This clonotype was seen many times. This chain uses TRBV6-2 or TRBV6-3 with TRBJ2-3, with TRBD1 matching 7 bases. With 7 bases clipped from V and 1 base from J, the junction kept 5 bases outside the gene matches. The CDR3 spans 14 residues. The germline gives CDR1 MNHEY, CDR2 SVGEGT. CDR3 in DNA: TGTGCCAGCAATCCCGGACAGGGCACAGATACGCAGTATTTT. This translates into CASNPGQGTDTQYF.

This clonotype was picked up many times. This chain connects TRBV12-3 or TRBV12-4 to TRBJ2-7, with unresolved D. The CDR3 is 17 residues long. The germline V and J ends were trimmed by 2 bases and 0 bases, with 17 bases remaining between them. CDR3 sequence reads: CASSLNLGYSYSYEQYF. The DNA of the CDR3 is TGTGCCAGCAGTTTAAACCTTGGATACAGTTACTCCTACGAGCAGTACTTC.

This clonotype has ten or more counts. The chain carries TRBV19 and TRBJ2-6; weak D call: TRBD2 (5 bases). The CDR3 runs to 17 residues. The V end lost 3 bases, the J end lost 0 bases, and 12 bases lay between the germline ends. CDR1 LNHDA and CDR2 SQIVND come from the germline V gene (reference sequence). CDR3 in amino acids: CASSIGNPGSGANVLTF. CDR3 bases: TGTGCCAGTAGTATCGGGAATCCCGGCTCTGGGGCCAACGTCCTGACTTTC.

In this sample, this clonotype turned up many times. The J gene is TRBJ2-3, the V gene TRBV20-1; TRBD1 matches at 9 bases. V dropped 6 bases and J dropped 2; count of bases not matched to a gene: 12. This CDR3 has 16 residues. The V gene's germline CDR1 is DFQATT and CDR2 SNEGSKA (reference sequence). This CDR3 reads CSATDAGDRATDTQYF. The CDR3 DNA is TGCAGTGCCACCGACGCCGGGGACAGGGCCACAGATACGCAGTATTTT.

This chain joins TRBV27 and TRBJ1-4, with no clear D. V lost 8 bases to trimming and J lost 2 bases, with 18 bases between them. Germline CDR1 MNHEY, CDR2 SMNVEV (reference sequence). CDR3 length equals 16 residues. The CDR3 sequence is CASRPFGGSTNEKLFF. The CDR3 coding sequence is TGTGCCAGCCGTCCCTTCGGCGGTTCCACTAATGAAAAACTGTTTTTT.

V usage is TRBV11-2 and J usage is TRBJ1-1; no definite D call. Per germline, CDR1 SGHAT and CDR2 FQNNGV. V lost 1 base and J lost 3, with 6 bases in between. CDR3 size: 13 residues. CDR3 nucleotides: TGTGCCAGCAGCTTAGTACAGTACACTGAAGCTTTCTTT. This translates into CASSLVQYTEAFF. Together with reference TRBV11-2 and TRBJ1-1, the CDR3 gives the full variable domain: EAGVAQSPRYKIIEKRQSVAFWCNPISGHATLYWYQQILGQGPKLLIQFQNNGVVDDSQLPKDRFSAERLKGVDSTLKIQPAKLEDSAVYLCASSLVQYTEAFFGQGTRLTVV.

This clonotype came up many times. V gene TRBV9 combines with J gene TRBJ1-1; 7 nucleotides align to TRBD1. V trimming: 4 bases; J trimming: 5 bases; junction bases outside the gene matches: 2. Germline lookup yields CDR1 SGDLS and CDR2 YYNGEE. This CDR3 is 12 amino acids long. This chain's CDR3 is CASSQGVTEAFF. The CDR3 nucleotides are TGTGCCAGCAGCCAGGGGGTTACTGAAGCTTTCTTT.

As concerns this clonotype: A much larger clone sits a single nucleotide away, making a read error possible. The V call is TRBV20-1, the J call TRBJ1-4; 7 bases match TRBD1. Germline CDR1 DFQATT, CDR2 SNEGSKA (reference sequence). This CDR3 contains 14 residues. The CDR3 is CSARSGQLNEKPFF. Here the CDR3 DNA reads TGCAGTGCTAGATCGGGACAGCTAAATGAAAAACCGTTTTTT.

This clonotype was counted ten times or more. As DNA, the CDR3 is TGTGCCAGCTCACCACCCGCGACCTACGAGCAGTACTTC. This encodes CASSPPATYEQYF. The V and J genes are TRBV18 and TRBJ2-7, with D uncertain. From germline, CDR1 is KGHSH and CDR2 LQKENI. There are 13 residues in the CDR3. V was trimmed by 0 bases and J by 2 bases, leaving 5 bases between them.

This clonotype was seen at least ten times. V is TRBV6-2 or TRBV6-3 and J is TRBJ2-2; 8 nucleotides line up with TRBD2. The germline V gene encodes CDR1 MNHEY and CDR2 SVGEGT. The CDR3 consists of 15 residues. V dropped 2 bases and J dropped 5; count of bases not matched to a gene: 4. CDR3 nucleotides: TGTGCCAGCAGTTACATTGGACTAGCTACCGGGGAGCTGTTTTTT. Translated: CASSYIGLATGELFF.

J is TRBJ1-5 and V is TRBV28; TRBD1 matches 10 bases. This CDR3 is built from 16 residues. J was trimmed by 11 bases and V by 4 bases; bases with no gene match: 14. Germline CDR1 and CDR2: MDHEN and SYDVKM. The CDR3 DNA reads as TGTGCCAGCAGTTCTCTCGGGACAGGGGCCGCAGGAGCCCAGCATTTT. Amino acids: CASSSLGTGAAGAQHF.

The chain carries TRBV28 and TRBJ2-3; 7 nucleotides align to TRBD2. There are 16 residues in the CDR3. Germline V gives CDR1 MDHEN, CDR2 SYDVKM. With V trimmed by 2 bases and J by 0 bases, 5 bases remained unmatched. CDR3 nucleotides: TGTGCCAGCAGTTTAAATAGCGGGTGGAGCACAGATACGCAGTATTTT. Encoded protein: CASSLNSGWSTDTQYF.

This chain links TRBV28 with TRBJ1-6; 7 bases are shared with TRBD1. V was clipped by 6 bases and J by 7 bases; unmatched bases: 9. CDR3 length: 15 amino acids. Germline CDR1 reads MDHEN; CDR2 reads SYDVKM. CDR3 nucleotide sequence: TGTGCCAGCAGGCTTTCAGGGGGGAGCAATTCACCCCTCCACTTT. Amino acids: CASRLSGGSNSPLHF.

V usage is TRBV6-9 and J usage is TRBJ2-3; no clear D. The CDR3 spans 16 residues. Germline loops: CDR1 MNHGY, CDR2 SVAAGI. V was clipped by 0 bases and J by 0 bases, with 10 bases between them. The CDR3 nucleotides are TGTGCCAGCAGTTATTCGGTCGGGTTAAGCACAGATACGCAGTATTTT. Translating gives CASSYSVGLSTDTQYF.

This clonotype was found many times. J is TRBJ2-7 and V is TRBV7-6; 9 bases map to TRBD1. The germline V gene has CDR1 SGHVS and CDR2 FNYEAQ. The CDR3 is 15 amino acids. J gave up 6 bases and V 4 bases, and 10 bases lay outside the gene matches. CDR3 loop: CASSSTGGSFGEQYF. CDR3 in DNA: TGTGCCAGCAGCTCGACAGGGGGATCATTTGGCGAGCAGTACTTC. Drawing the rest from reference TRBV7-6 and TRBJ2-7, the complete variable domain is GAGVSQSPRYKVTKRGQDVALRCDPISGHVSLYWYRQALGQGPEFLTYFNYEAQQDKSGLPNDRFSAERPEGSISTLTIQRTEQRDSAMYRCASSSTGGSFGEQYFGPGTRLTVT.